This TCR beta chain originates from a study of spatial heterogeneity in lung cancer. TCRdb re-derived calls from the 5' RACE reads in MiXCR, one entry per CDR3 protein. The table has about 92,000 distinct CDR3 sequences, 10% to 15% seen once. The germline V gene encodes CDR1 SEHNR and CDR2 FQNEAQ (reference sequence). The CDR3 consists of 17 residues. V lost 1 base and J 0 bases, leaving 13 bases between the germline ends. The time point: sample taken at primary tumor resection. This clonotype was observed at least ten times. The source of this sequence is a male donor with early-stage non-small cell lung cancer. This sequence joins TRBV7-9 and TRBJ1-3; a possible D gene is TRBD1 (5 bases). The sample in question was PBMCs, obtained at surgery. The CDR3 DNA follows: TGTGCCAGCAGCTTAGGCGCCCGGGGGGTCTCTGGAAACACCATATATTTT. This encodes CASSLGARGVSGNTIYF.